Listed below are T cell receptor beta chains from one sample, sequenced in a study of OX40 agonist ivuxolimab in advanced cancers. The protocol was immunoSEQ multiplex PCR, while the TCRdb copy is restricted to in-frame clones and leaves out a portion. The sample lists 95,000 to 150,000 clones; approximately 92% were seen once. The sample consisted of CD4+ or CD8+ T cells sorted from blood, taken in a trial of the OX40 agonist ivuxolimab. All receptors derive from an adult with an advanced solid tumor such as melanoma, head and neck, liver or kidney cancer. Both conserved end residues are part of each CDR3. Fields, in order: J gene, clone size, V gene, D gene, CDR3 DNA, CDR3 protein. D genes are given only for firm matches. Part of the rows lack a size; the others show once, few, many or a class for expanded clones.

j_call: TRBJ2-5
clone_size: .
v_call: TRBV6-5
d_call: .
cdr3_nt: TGTGCCAGCAGTTACTCCCTGGCCGGCCAAGAGACCCAGTACTTC
cdr3_aa: CASSYSLAGQETQYF

j_call: TRBJ1-1
clone_size: .
v_call: TRBV19
d_call: .
cdr3_nt: TGTGCCAGTAGTATAGATAACACATTGGGGACTGAAGCTTTCTTT
cdr3_aa: CASSIDNTLGTEAFF

j_call: TRBJ1-2
clone_size: .
v_call: TRBV30
d_call: .
cdr3_nt: TGTGCCTGGAGTAAACAGGGCAAAGAGGATGGCTACACCTTC
cdr3_aa: CAWSKQGKEDGYTF

j_call: TRBJ2-1
clone_size: .
v_call: TRBV11-2
d_call: .
cdr3_nt: TGTGCCAGCAGCACCCGGACTGGGACGTTAAATGAGCAGTTCTTC
cdr3_aa: CASSTRTGTLNEQFF

j_call: TRBJ2-1
clone_size: .
v_call: TRBV6-6
d_call: .
cdr3_nt: TGTGCCAGCAGCCTTTACAATGAGCAGTTCTTC
cdr3_aa: CASSLYNEQFF

j_call: TRBJ2-2
clone_size: .
v_call: TRBV10-3
d_call: .
cdr3_nt: TGTGCCATCAGCAGGAAGGACGCCGGGGAGCTGTTTTTT
cdr3_aa: CAISRKDAGELFF

j_call: TRBJ2-7
clone_size: .
v_call: TRBV28
d_call: .
cdr3_nt: TGTGCCAGCAGAATTTCAGCCCCCTACGAGCAGTACTTC
cdr3_aa: CASRISAPYEQYF

j_call: TRBJ2-5
clone_size: .
v_call: TRBV28
d_call: TRBD2
cdr3_nt: TGTGCCAGCAGACTAGCGGGGGGTCCCGTCCAAGAGACCCAGTACTTC
cdr3_aa: CASRLAGGPVQETQYF

j_call: TRBJ2-1
clone_size: .
v_call: TRBV27
d_call: TRBD2
cdr3_nt: TGTGCCAGCACATTAGGGACTAGCGGGATGGGATACAATGAGCAGTTCTTC
cdr3_aa: CASTLGTSGMGYNEQFF

j_call: TRBJ2-3
clone_size: .
v_call: TRBV29-1
d_call: TRBD2
cdr3_nt: TGCAGCGTTGAAGCCCGGGGGGAGGGCAGGCCAGATACGCAGTATTTT
cdr3_aa: CSVEARGEGRPDTQYF

j_call: TRBJ1-1
clone_size: .
v_call: TRBV18
d_call: .
cdr3_nt: TGTGCCAGCTCACCGTTATTGGGTTTGAGTACTGAAGCTTTCTTT
cdr3_aa: CASSPLLGLSTEAFF

j_call: TRBJ1-4
clone_size: .
v_call: TRBV1
d_call: .
cdr3_nt: TGCACCAGCAGCCGTACCGCGTGGGGAGAAAAACTGTTTTTT
cdr3_aa: CTSSRTAWGEKLFF

j_call: TRBJ2-1
clone_size: .
v_call: TRBV27
d_call: .
cdr3_nt: TGTGCCAGCAGTTTATTTTGGGGGGCGAGCTCCTACAATGAGCAGTTCTTC
cdr3_aa: CASSLFWGASSYNEQFF

j_call: TRBJ2-3
clone_size: .
v_call: TRBV28
d_call: .
cdr3_nt: TGTGCCAGCAGCCAGTCCAGAAATACGCAGTATTTT
cdr3_aa: CASSQSRNTQYF

j_call: TRBJ1-4
clone_size: .
v_call: TRBV4-2
d_call: .
cdr3_nt: TGTGCCAGCAGCCAAGGAGGACAAACTAATGAAAAACTGTTTTTT
cdr3_aa: CASSQGGQTNEKLFF

j_call: TRBJ2-7
clone_size: .
v_call: TRBV10-3
d_call: TRBD1
cdr3_nt: TGTGCCATCAGTATACGGACAGGTGGCGAGCAGTACTTC
cdr3_aa: CAISIRTGGEQYF

j_call: TRBJ2-7
clone_size: .
v_call: TRBV6-5
d_call: .
cdr3_nt: TGTGCCAGCAGGCCGTCCTGGGGTAACGAGCAGTACTTC
cdr3_aa: CASRPSWGNEQYF

j_call: TRBJ2-4
clone_size: .
v_call: TRBV4-1
d_call: .
cdr3_nt: TGCGCCAGCAGCCAAGTACACAGGGACGGCAAAAACATTCAGTACTTC
cdr3_aa: CASSQVHRDGKNIQYF

j_call: TRBJ1-1
clone_size: .
v_call: TRBV7-8
d_call: .
cdr3_nt: TGTGCCAGCAGCTTAAGGGATTCAGGGAACACTGAAGCTTTCTTT
cdr3_aa: CASSLRDSGNTEAFF

j_call: TRBJ2-1
clone_size: .
v_call: TRBV5-4
d_call: .
cdr3_nt: TGTGCCAGCAGCCGTGCCCAGGACCTACAATTGGGAGAGCAGTTCTTC
cdr3_aa: CASSRAQDLQLGEQFF

j_call: TRBJ2-1
clone_size: .
v_call: TRBV7-2
d_call: .
cdr3_nt: TGTGCCAGCAGCCCCCACGGGGGTGTAACCTACAATGAGCAGTTCTTC
cdr3_aa: CASSPHGGVTYNEQFF

j_call: TRBJ2-1
clone_size: few
v_call: TRBV5-1
d_call: .
cdr3_nt: TGCGCCAGCAGCTTGGGGTCAAAAACAGTCAGCTCCTACAATGAGCAGTTCTTC
cdr3_aa: CASSLGSKTVSSYNEQFF